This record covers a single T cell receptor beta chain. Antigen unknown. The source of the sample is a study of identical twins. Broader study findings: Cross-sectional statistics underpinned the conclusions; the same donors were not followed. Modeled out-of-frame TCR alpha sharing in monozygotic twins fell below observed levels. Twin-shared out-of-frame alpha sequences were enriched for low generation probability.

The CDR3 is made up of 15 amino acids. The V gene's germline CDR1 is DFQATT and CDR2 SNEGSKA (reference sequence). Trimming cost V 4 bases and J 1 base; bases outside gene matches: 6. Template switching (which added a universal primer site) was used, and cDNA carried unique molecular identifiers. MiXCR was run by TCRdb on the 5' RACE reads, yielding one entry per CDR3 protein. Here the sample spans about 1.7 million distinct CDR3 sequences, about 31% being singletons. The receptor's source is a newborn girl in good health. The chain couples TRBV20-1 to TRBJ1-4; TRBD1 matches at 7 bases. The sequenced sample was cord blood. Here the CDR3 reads CSAIRGRLTNEKLFF. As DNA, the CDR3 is TGCAGTGCTATTAGGGGGCGCTTAACTAATGAAAAACTGTTTTTT.